Below, one T cell receptor (beta chain) is given with its context. Its antigen is still unknown. The sample belongs to a study of post-analysis software for immune sequencing data. V lost 2 bases to trimming and J lost 3 bases, with 10 bases between them. CDR3 length: 14 amino acids. Per the germline V gene, CDR1 is MDHEN and CDR2 is SYDVKM. Study results and caveats: Compared with controls, patients had more of about 5 TRBV segments, including TRBV5-6, TRBV5-1 and TRBV20-1.

Unique molecular identifiers were built into the TCR beta cDNA libraries. TCRdb independently ran MiXCR on the PCR reads; one entry per CDR3 protein. Here the sample spans some 260,000 distinct CDR3 sequences, about 38% being singletons. The source of this sequence is a girl aged 5-17 years with multiple sclerosis. Material for sequencing was blood. The rearrangement joins TRBV28 to TRBJ1-2; D remains ambiguous. The CDR3 bases are TGTGCCAGCAGTTTAGGTCAGCTCGACTATGGCTACACCTTC. It translates to CASSLGQLDYGYTF.